The next 7 T cell receptor beta chains were all read from a single sample in a study of a mutant IDH1 vaccine in newly diagnosed glioma. Time point in this sample: week 35, safety follow-up. The vaccine gave 300 ug of a 20-mer mutant IDH1 peptide subcutaneously per dose. These receptors are not linked to any known antigen. Repertoires were generated with immunoSEQ multiplex PCR, while TCRdb's copy carries only in-frame clones and drops some. This table holds some 33,000 clones, 81% found once. The source was PBMCs, collected from a glioma patient whose treatment included an IDH1 peptide vaccine. The receptors stem from a young man with glioma.

V is TRBV2 and J is TRBJ1-3; unclear D gene. V lost 3 bases to trimming and J lost 1 base, with 10 bases between them. Germline V lookup: CDR1 SNHLY, CDR2 FYNNEI. The CDR3 totals 15 residues. The CDR3 here is CASSDGAFSGNTIYF. In nucleotides, the CDR3 is TGTGCCAGCAGTGATGGAGCCTTTTCTGGAAACACCATATATTTT.

The gene calls are TRBV7-2 and TRBJ2-7; weak D call: TRBD2 (5 bases). Germline V gene data show CDR1 as SGHTA and CDR2 as FQGNSA. This CDR3 contains 15 residues. Trimming shortened V by 1 base and J by 2 bases, and 12 bases separated the two germline ends. Here the CDR3 DNA reads TGTGCCAGCAGCTTAGGACGAGGAGGCGCCTACGAGCAGTACTTC. It translates to CASSLGRGGAYEQYF.

The sample holds a few counts of this clone. This sequence joins TRBV6-5 and TRBJ1-2, with D perhaps TRBD1 (6 bases). CDR3 length: 15 residues. The V gene's germline CDR1 is MNHEY and CDR2 SVGAGI. Trimming took off 2 bases at V and 3 bases at J, with 13 bases between the two ends. The CDR3 nucleotides are TGTGCCAGCAGTTACGATCCAGGGGCGGACTATGGCTACACCTTC. This sequence encodes CASSYDPGADYGYTF.

V usage is TRBV15 and J usage is TRBJ1-5; the D is unclear. The CDR3 extends over 14 amino acids. V lost 1 base, J lost 5 bases, and 9 bases lay in between. Per germline, CDR1 LNHNV and CDR2 YYDKDF (reference sequence). The chain's CDR3 is CATSRASGDQPQHF. The CDR3, as DNA: TGTGCCACCAGCAGAGCTTCAGGAGATCAGCCCCAGCATTTT.

J is TRBJ1-5 and V is TRBV2; a possible D gene is TRBD1 (5 bases). Deletions cut 7 bases from V and 6 bases from J, with 16 bases between. Germline V gene lookup returns CDR1 SNHLY and CDR2 FYNNEI. This CDR3 has 14 residues. The CDR3 region has the DNA TGTGCCAGCATCAAAGACATCGGGGGTCAGCCCCAGCATTTT. It yields the protein CASIKDIGGQPQHF.

The chain couples TRBV4-2 to TRBJ1-3; D not certain. V shed 3 bases and J shed 4 bases, with 16 bases lying between them. This CDR3 is 16 amino acids long. Germline CDR1 reads LGHNA; CDR2 reads YNFKEQ. CDR3 loop: CASSQLSWTRGNTIYF. The DNA for the CDR3 is TGTGCCAGCAGCCAGCTATCATGGACGAGGGGAAACACCATATATTTT.

This clone came up once. J is TRBJ1-6 and V is TRBV7-2, with TRBD1 as a possible D gene (6 bases). The CDR3 is 14 residues long. Germline V gene sequence: CDR1 SGHTA, CDR2 FQGNSA. The V and J ends lost 5 bases and 4 bases respectively, with 9 bases between them. CDR3 sequence reads: CASSPGQYNSPLHF. The CDR3 nucleotides are TGTGCCAGCAGCCCAGGACAGTATAATTCACCCCTCCACTTT.